This is a list of T cell receptor beta chains from one sample in a study of blood T cells in healthy people across ages. TCRdb reanalysed the 5' RACE reads using MiXCR and keeps one entry per CDR3 protein. The sample yields over 1,500,000 distinct CDR3 sequences, approximately 39% seen once. Material for sequencing was blood. The receptors originated from a human donor in good health. The CDR3 runs from the conserved cysteine through the conserved F or W. The D gene is left open where the match is weak. Size values are once, few and many counts, or a class for expanded clones, and some rows have none.

j_gene: TRBJ2-5; abundance: .; d_gene: .; v_gene: TRBV20-1; CDR3aa: CSARIGGGRETQYF; CDR3nt: TGCAGTGCCCGGATAGGCGGAGGGAGGGAGACCCAGTACTTC
j_gene: TRBJ2-7; abundance: .; d_gene: TRBD1; v_gene: TRBV6-5; CDR3aa: CASSFMGQGREQYF; CDR3nt: TGTGCCAGCAGTTTCATGGGACAGGGGCGCGAGCAGTACTTC
j_gene: TRBJ2-7; abundance: .; d_gene: .; v_gene: TRBV9; CDR3aa: CASSQGSHYEQYF; CDR3nt: TGTGCCAGCAGCCAGGGGTCTCACTACGAGCAGTACTTC
j_gene: TRBJ1-5; abundance: many; d_gene: TRBD1; v_gene: TRBV29-1; CDR3aa: CSVTGGNQPQHF; CDR3nt: TGCAGCGTCACAGGGGGCAATCAGCCCCAGCATTTT
j_gene: TRBJ2-6; abundance: few; d_gene: .; v_gene: TRBV29-1; CDR3aa: CSVEVWDSGANVLTF; CDR3nt: TGCAGCGTTGAAGTCTGGGACTCTGGGGCCAACGTCCTGACTTTC
j_gene: TRBJ2-5; abundance: .; d_gene: .; v_gene: TRBV7-2; CDR3aa: CASSPLAYLETQYF; CDR3nt: TGTGCCAGCAGCCCTCTAGCGTACTTAGAGACCCAGTACTTC
j_gene: TRBJ2-4; abundance: .; d_gene: TRBD1; v_gene: TRBV6-6; CDR3aa: CASSYEGAIAKNIQYF; CDR3nt: TGTGCCAGCAGTTACGAGGGGGCCATAGCCAAAAACATTCAGTACTTC
j_gene: TRBJ2-1; abundance: .; d_gene: .; v_gene: TRBV11-3; CDR3aa: CASSLGTSTDDEQFF; CDR3nt: TGTGCCAGCAGCTTAGGGACCTCTACGGACGATGAGCAGTTCTTC
j_gene: TRBJ2-5; abundance: .; d_gene: .; v_gene: TRBV9; CDR3aa: CASSKRTGIGETQYF; CDR3nt: TGTGCCAGCAGCAAACGGACGGGGATTGGGGAGACCCAGTACTTC
j_gene: TRBJ1-2; abundance: .; d_gene: .; v_gene: TRBV12-3/TRBV12-4; CDR3aa: CASSYYAGGYTF; CDR3nt: TGTGCCAGCAGCTACTACGCCGGTGGCTACACCTTC
j_gene: TRBJ1-1; abundance: once; d_gene: .; v_gene: TRBV6-2/TRBV6-3; CDR3aa: CASSYSLAEAFF; CDR3nt: TGTGCCAGCAGTTACTCCCTAGCTGAAGCTTTCTTT
j_gene: TRBJ2-1; abundance: .; d_gene: .; v_gene: TRBV12-3/TRBV12-4; CDR3aa: CASSFSVGATNDQFF; CDR3nt: TGTGCCAGCAGCTTTAGCGTCGGGGCGACGAATGATCAGTTCTTC
j_gene: TRBJ2-3; abundance: few; d_gene: .; v_gene: TRBV6-2/TRBV6-3; CDR3aa: CASSYPWTADTQYF; CDR3nt: TGTGCCAGCAGTTACCCGTGGACGGCAGATACGCAGTATTTT
j_gene: TRBJ1-3; abundance: few; d_gene: .; v_gene: TRBV6-6; CDR3aa: CASSLDISGNTIYF; CDR3nt: TGTGCCAGCAGTCTCGACATTTCTGGAAACACCATATATTTT
j_gene: TRBJ2-4; abundance: .; d_gene: .; v_gene: TRBV2; CDR3aa: CAASTWGADIQYF; CDR3nt: TGTGCCGCGAGTACCTGGGGGGCAGACATTCAGTACTTC
j_gene: TRBJ2-1; abundance: .; d_gene: TRBD2; v_gene: TRBV10-3; CDR3aa: CAISPGEGEQFF; CDR3nt: TGTGCCATCAGTCCGGGGGAGGGCGAGCAGTTCTTC
j_gene: TRBJ2-1; abundance: .; d_gene: .; v_gene: TRBV5-1; CDR3aa: CVSSLLRGNYNEQFF; CDR3nt: TGCGTCAGCAGCTTGCTACGGGGAAATTACAATGAGCAGTTCTTC
j_gene: TRBJ1-2; abundance: .; d_gene: .; v_gene: TRBV7-2; CDR3aa: CASSSRADGYGYTF; CDR3nt: TGTGCCAGCAGCTCCCGAGCTGATGGCTATGGCTACACCTTC
j_gene: TRBJ2-7; abundance: .; d_gene: TRBD1; v_gene: TRBV29-1; CDR3aa: CSVRTGYEQYF; CDR3nt: TGCAGCGTTAGGACAGGCTACGAGCAGTACTTC
j_gene: TRBJ1-2; abundance: few; d_gene: .; v_gene: TRBV7-2; CDR3aa: CASSRNQANYGYTF; CDR3nt: TGTGCCAGCAGCCGGAACCAGGCTAACTATGGCTACACCTTC
j_gene: TRBJ1-5; abundance: .; d_gene: .; v_gene: TRBV20-1; CDR3aa: CSARAKTGTRNQPQHF; CDR3nt: TGCAGTGCTAGAGCCAAAACCGGGACTAGGAATCAGCCCCAGCATTTT
j_gene: TRBJ1-2; abundance: few; d_gene: .; v_gene: TRBV20-1; CDR3aa: CSAQYQGGYGYTF; CDR3nt: TGCAGTGCTCAATACCAGGGAGGGTATGGCTACACCTTC
j_gene: TRBJ2-5; abundance: many; d_gene: TRBD1; v_gene: TRBV6-1; CDR3aa: CASSVTGEETQYF; CDR3nt: TGTGCCAGCAGTGTTACAGGGGAAGAGACCCAGTACTTC
j_gene: TRBJ2-6; abundance: once; d_gene: .; v_gene: TRBV3-1; CDR3aa: CASSGGAGGANVLTF; CDR3nt: TGTGCCAGCAGCGGGGGGGCTGGCGGGGCCAACGTCCTGACTTTC
j_gene: TRBJ2-4; abundance: few; d_gene: .; v_gene: TRBV29-1; CDR3aa: CSVEVPFPWDTKNIQYF; CDR3nt: TGCAGCGTCGAAGTTCCCTTCCCTTGGGACACCAAAAACATTCAGTACTTC
j_gene: TRBJ1-2; abundance: .; d_gene: .; v_gene: TRBV20-1; CDR3aa: CSARGSYDFYGYTF; CDR3nt: TGCAGTGCTAGAGGCAGCTACGACTTCTATGGCTACACCTTC
j_gene: TRBJ1-6; abundance: .; d_gene: .; v_gene: TRBV20-1; CDR3aa: CSAREGHGGLPLHF; CDR3nt: TGCAGTGCTAGAGAGGGCCACGGGGGACTACCCCTCCACTTT
j_gene: TRBJ2-5; abundance: .; d_gene: TRBD2; v_gene: TRBV7-8; CDR3aa: CASSVLAGEYQETQYF; CDR3nt: TGTGCCAGCAGCGTTCTAGCGGGGGAGTATCAAGAGACCCAGTACTTC
j_gene: TRBJ1-2; abundance: .; d_gene: .; v_gene: TRBV7-2; CDR3aa: CASSLGVRGSGYTF; CDR3nt: TGTGCCAGCAGCTTAGGTGTTAGGGGTAGTGGCTACACCTTC
j_gene: TRBJ2-7; abundance: .; d_gene: .; v_gene: TRBV11-2; CDR3aa: CASSLGKGGYEQYF; CDR3nt: TGTGCCAGCAGCTTAGGAAAAGGGGGCTACGAGCAGTACTTC
j_gene: TRBJ2-3; abundance: .; d_gene: .; v_gene: TRBV3-1; CDR3aa: CASSQKGGRSTDTQYF; CDR3nt: TGTGCCAGCAGTCAAAAGGGAGGCAGAAGCACAGATACGCAGTATTTT
j_gene: TRBJ1-1; abundance: .; d_gene: .; v_gene: TRBV29-1; CDR3aa: CSVPGETANTEAFF; CDR3nt: TGCAGCGTTCCTGGCGAGACAGCTAACACTGAAGCTTTCTTT
j_gene: TRBJ1-1; abundance: .; d_gene: .; v_gene: TRBV4-1; CDR3aa: CASSQEPRTVEAFF; CDR3nt: TGCGCCAGCAGCCAAGAACCTCGGACAGTCGAAGCTTTCTTT
j_gene: TRBJ1-1; abundance: few; d_gene: .; v_gene: TRBV15; CDR3aa: CATSRELLNTEAFF; CDR3nt: TGTGCCACCAGCAGAGAACTCCTGAACACTGAAGCTTTCTTT
j_gene: TRBJ2-6; abundance: few; d_gene: .; v_gene: TRBV4-1; CDR3aa: CASSQDSWTSGANVLTF; CDR3nt: TGCGCCAGCAGCCAAGACTCTTGGACCTCTGGGGCCAACGTCCTGACTTTC
j_gene: TRBJ2-3; abundance: .; d_gene: .; v_gene: TRBV6-2/TRBV6-3; CDR3aa: CAGSPPGTSTDTQYF; CDR3nt: TGTGCCGGCAGTCCCCCCGGGACTAGCACAGATACGCAGTATTTT
j_gene: TRBJ2-2; abundance: .; d_gene: TRBD1; v_gene: TRBV28; CDR3aa: CAITGGGHGELFF; CDR3nt: TGTGCCATAACAGGGGGCGGTCACGGGGAGCTGTTTTTT
j_gene: TRBJ1-1; abundance: few; d_gene: .; v_gene: TRBV29-1; CDR3aa: CSVVQIMNTEAFF; CDR3nt: TGCAGCGTTGTACAGATCATGAACACTGAAGCTTTCTTT
j_gene: TRBJ2-1; abundance: .; d_gene: TRBD2; v_gene: TRBV3-1; CDR3aa: CASSLETSTIYNEQFF; CDR3nt: TGTGCCAGCAGCCTCGAGACTAGCACCATCTACAATGAGCAGTTCTTC
j_gene: TRBJ1-1; abundance: .; d_gene: .; v_gene: TRBV20-1; CDR3aa: CSARAGPEAFF; CDR3nt: TGCAGTGCTAGAGCCGGGCCCGAAGCTTTCTTT